This passage covers 7 T cell receptor beta chains from one sample sequenced in a study of control samples from healthy donors and cancer patients (dated by TCRdb to the early 2020s). Receptors were amplified or captured by the immunoSEQ multiplex PCR assay. Not all clones reach the TCRdb copy of this immuneACCESS table, which keeps in-frame sequences only. Checked studies attribute under half of the gap to unresolved V genes and leave the rest unexplained. The sample profile shows just over 20,000 clones; approximately 80% of them were found once. Together, the top ten hold roughly 25% of the sample. Input material: PBMCs. These receptor sequences come from a man aged 55 to 70 with colorectal cancer.

V and J are TRBV7-8 and TRBJ2-1; 14 bases align to TRBD2. The CDR3 spans 16 residues. Germline V lookup: CDR1 SGHVS, CDR2 FQNEAQ. The V segment lost 5 bases and the J segment 4 bases; nucleotides outside the gene matches: 4. Here the CDR3 reads CASSRLAGGSYNEQFF. The DNA for the CDR3 is TGTGCCAGCAGCCGACTAGCGGGGGGGAGTTACAATGAGCAGTTCTTC. Together with reference TRBV7-8 and TRBJ2-1, the CDR3 gives the full variable domain: GAGVSQSPRYKVAKRGQDVALRCDPISGHVSLFWYQQALGQGPEFLTYFQNEAQLDKSGLPSDRFFAERPEGSVSTLKIQRTQQEDSAVYLCASSRLAGGSYNEQFFGPGTRLTVL.

The chain is built from TRBV19 and TRBJ1-5, with D possibly TRBD1 on 6 matching bases. Trimming left V 0 bases short and J 2 bases short, with 14 bases between. This CDR3 is 17 amino acids long. Germline CDR1 reads LNHDA; CDR2 reads SQIVND (reference sequence). The CDR3 protein is CASSIETQGHGNQPQHF. The CDR3, as DNA: TGTGCCAGTAGTATAGAGACCCAGGGGCATGGCAATCAGCCCCAGCATTTT.

The CDR3 DNA is TGTGCCAGCAGCATGAAGAACGGGGGGAGCACAGATACGCAGTATTTT. This gives the protein CASSMKNGGSTDTQYF. The J gene is TRBJ2-3, the V gene TRBV5-4, with TRBD2 identical over 7 bases. The V gene end was trimmed by 4 bases and the J gene end by 0 bases; junction bases not matched to a gene: 8. Germline V gene lookup returns CDR1 SGHNT and CDR2 YYREEE (reference sequence). The CDR3 totals 16 residues.

This clone has a single count. The CDR3 DNA reads as TGCGCCAGCAGCTCCAGGGGAAGGGATGGCTACACCTTC. Amino acid sequence: CASSSRGRDGYTF. V and J are TRBV5-1 and TRBJ1-2; TRBD1 might be the D (6 bases). Germline-derived CDR1 and CDR2 are SGHRS and YFSETQ. The CDR3 covers 13 residues. Trimming pared 3 bases from V and 6 bases from J, leaving 12 bases between. The variable domain in full, completed from reference TRBV5-1 and TRBJ1-2, reads KAGVTQTPRYLIKTRGQQVTLSCSPISGHRSVSWYQQTPGQGLQFLFEYFSETQRNKGNFPGRFSGRQFSNSRSEMNVSTLELGDSALYLCASSSRGRDGYTFGSGTRLTVV.

The chain is built from TRBV6-5 and TRBJ1-5; 9 bases are a match to TRBD1. The CDR3 runs 15 residues. Looked up from germline, CDR1 is MNHEY and CDR2 is SVGAGI. The junction had 6 bases not matched to a gene; V was cut back by 2 bases and J by 7 bases. DNA of the CDR3: TGTGCCAGCAGTTACGACAGGGGGTCGGGACAGCCCCAGCATTTT. It specifies CASSYDRGSGQPQHF.

This chain joins TRBV7-8 and TRBJ1-4; D call uncertain. V gave up 2 bases and J gave up 7 bases, with 5 bases separating them. CDR1 SGHVS and CDR2 FQNEAQ come from the germline V gene. The CDR3 length is 12 residues. Here the CDR3 DNA reads TGTGCCAGCAGCTTAATAGGTGAAAAACTGTTTTTT. Amino acids: CASSLIGEKLFF.

The gene calls are TRBV11-2 and TRBJ2-7, with a possible D match to TRBD1 (6 bases). Germline V gene lookup returns CDR1 SGHAT and CDR2 FQNNGV. With 4 bases removed from V and 6 bases from J, the gap between germline ends came to 13 bases. CDR3 length: 13 amino acids. The DNA for the CDR3 is TGTGCCAGCAGCTCTATGACAGGTCGCGAGCAGTACTTC. Translation gives CASSSMTGREQYF.